Sequencing of this T cell receptor (beta chain) was carried out in a study of cytomegalovirus exposure and HLA in healthy donors. The PCR employed 60 Vbeta primers together with 13 Jbeta primers. Original methodology: The count from a later analysis was some 76 million unique TCR beta chains, 9.5 million to 13 million of them shared. TCRdb keeps only in-frame clones here, not all; method: immunoSEQ multiplex PCR. V and J calls and clone size are given by that table; D and trimming were obtained from the DNA. This sample's table reports around 140,000 clones. Study findings and constraints: The classifier was said to identify cytomegalovirus status with high specificity and sensitivity. Data from an earlier analysis indicated that most TCR beta V segments were productive either about 87% or about 30% of the time.

To note about this clone: Its specificity is unknown.

V was shortened by 6 bases and J by 10 bases, with 15 bases between the two germline ends. CDR3 length: 12 amino acids. Germline V gene sequence: CDR1 MDHEN, CDR2 SYDVKM. The sequencing input was PBMCs. This receptor was identified in a male donor in good health and CMV-seronegative. The chain couples TRBV28 to TRBJ1-1, with D perhaps matching TRBD1 (6 bases). CDR3 sequence: CASSPPGDAAFF. DNA for the CDR3: TGTGCCAGCAGCCCCCCAGGGGATGCAGCTTTCTTT.